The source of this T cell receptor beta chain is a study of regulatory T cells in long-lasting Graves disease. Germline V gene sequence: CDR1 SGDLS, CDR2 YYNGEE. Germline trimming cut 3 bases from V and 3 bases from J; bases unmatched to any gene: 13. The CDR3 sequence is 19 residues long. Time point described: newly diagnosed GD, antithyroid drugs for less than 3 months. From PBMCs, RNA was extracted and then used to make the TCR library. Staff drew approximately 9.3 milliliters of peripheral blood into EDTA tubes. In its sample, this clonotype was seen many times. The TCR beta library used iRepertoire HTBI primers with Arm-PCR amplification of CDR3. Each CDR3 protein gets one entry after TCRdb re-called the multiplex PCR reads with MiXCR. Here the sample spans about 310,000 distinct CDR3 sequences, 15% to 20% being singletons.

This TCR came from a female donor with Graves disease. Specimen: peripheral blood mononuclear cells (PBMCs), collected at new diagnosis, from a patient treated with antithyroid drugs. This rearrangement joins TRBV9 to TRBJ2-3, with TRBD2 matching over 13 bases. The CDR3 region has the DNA TGTGCCAGCAGCGCCGAGCGGGGGGGACTAGCGGGAACAACAGATACGCAGTATTTT. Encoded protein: CASSAERGGLAGTTDTQYF. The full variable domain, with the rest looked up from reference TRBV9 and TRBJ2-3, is DSGVTQTPKHLITATGQRVTLRCSPRSGDLSVYWYQQSLDQGLQFLIQYYNGEERAKGNILERFSAQQFPDLHSELNLSSLELGDSALYFCASSAERGGLAGTTDTQYFGPGTRLTVL.